These 21 T cell receptor beta chains were sequenced from one sample in a study of blood T cell repertoires in COVID-19. Generated by immunoSEQ multiplex PCR, the TCRdb table keeps only in-frame clones and is missing some. The table shows about 39,000 clones, with 90% to 95% occurring only once. The specimen was peripheral blood. Receptors originate from a man aged 45-65 years with active COVID-19.

The chain couples TRBV7-6 to TRBJ2-3; weak D call: TRBD2 (7 bases). Germline CDR1 is SGHVS and CDR2 is FNYEAQ. With 2 bases removed from V and 2 bases from J, the gap between germline ends came to 17 bases. CDR3 length: 17 residues. In DNA form, the CDR3 reads TGTGCCAGCAGCTTAAGCGGCGGGGGCGGATACACAGATACGCAGTATTTT. Translating gives CASSLSGGGGYTDTQYF.

The chain carries TRBV6-2 or TRBV6-3 and TRBJ1-5; D is unclear. Between the trimmed V and J ends, which lost 4 bases and 3 bases, there was a span of 10 bases. CDR3 length: 14 amino acids. CDR1 MNHEY and CDR2 SVGEGT come from the germline V gene. Here the CDR3 reads CASSFRRPNQPQHF. CDR3 bases: TGTGCCAGCAGTTTTAGGAGACCCAATCAGCCCCAGCATTTT.

The CDR3 bases are TGTGCCAGCAGCCCCTGGATGGGGCCAGATGGAAACACCATATATTTT. Residues: CASSPWMGPDGNTIYF. This rearrangement joins TRBV9 to TRBJ1-3, with D tentatively TRBD1 (5 bases). Deletions cut 4 bases from V and 3 bases from J, with 17 bases between. Germline CDR1 SGDLS, CDR2 YYNGEE. CDR3 length: 16 amino acids. Full variable domain (rest looked up from reference TRBV9 and TRBJ1-3): DSGVTQTPKHLITATGQRVTLRCSPRSGDLSVYWYQQSLDQGLQFLIQYYNGEERAKGNILERFSAQQFPDLHSELNLSSLELGDSALYFCASSPWMGPDGNTIYFGEGSWLTVV.

The rearrangement uses TRBV30 and TRBJ1-2; no reliable D call. The germline CDR1 and CDR2 sequences are GTSNPN and SVGIG (reference sequence). CDR3 length: 13 amino acids. With 0 bases removed from V and 5 bases from J, the gap between germline ends came to 10 bases. For the CDR3, the DNA is TGTGCCTGGAGTGTAGAGGCGGCTTATGGCTACACCTTC. This sequence encodes CAWSVEAAYGYTF.

The chain couples TRBV29-1 to TRBJ2-3; TRBD2 matches 9 bases. CDR3 length: 14 amino acids. Trimming took 7 bases from V and 3 from J; bases not matched to a gene: 8. Germline assignment: CDR1 SQVTM and CDR2 ANQGSEA. The CDR3 protein is CSGRGSGRTDTQYF. In DNA, the CDR3 is TGCAGCGGCCGCGGGAGCGGGAGGACAGATACGCAGTATTTT.

Only one count was recorded for this clone. The chain joins TRBV6-5 to TRBJ1-4, with D maybe TRBD1 (5 bases). Germline lookup yields CDR1 MNHEY and CDR2 SVGAGI. CDR3 length: 15 residues. V lost 2 bases, J lost 8 bases, and 15 bases lay in between. The CDR3 loop reads CASSYNGARHEKLFF. The CDR3, as DNA: TGTGCCAGCAGTTACAATGGGGCCCGGCACGAAAAACTGTTTTTT.

V is TRBV14 and J is TRBJ1-1; D possibly corresponds to TRBD1 (6 bases). V was clipped by 2 bases and J by 4 bases, with 11 bases between them. The CDR3 is made up of 14 amino acids. Looked up from germline, CDR1 is SGHDN and CDR2 is FVKESK. The CDR3 loop is CASSQSTQGTEAFF. In nucleotides, the CDR3 is TGTGCCAGCAGCCAATCGACACAGGGCACTGAAGCTTTCTTT.

V gene TRBV27 combines with J gene TRBJ1-2; D is unresolved. This CDR3 has 14 amino acids. V gave up 4 bases and J gave up 0 bases, with 9 bases separating them. The germline V gene has CDR1 MNHEY and CDR2 SMNVEV (reference sequence). In DNA form, the CDR3 reads TGTGCCAGCAGTTCCTCTCCAGCTAACTATGGCTACACCTTC. Its translation is CASSSSPANYGYTF.

The chain links TRBV3-1 (or the pseudogene TRBV3-2) to TRBJ1-2; no reliable D call. Trimming cost V 1 base and J 8 bases, with 8 bases left between them. The germline V gene encodes CDR1 LGHDT and CDR2 YNNKEL (reference sequence). This CDR3 is built from 12 residues. The CDR3 sequence is CASSQVRSGYTF. CDR3 coding DNA: TGTGCCAGCAGCCAAGTAAGGAGCGGCTACACCTTC.

This rearrangement joins TRBV5-1 to TRBJ2-3; D possibly corresponds to TRBD2 (5 bases). Germline-derived CDR1 and CDR2 are SGHRS and YFSETQ. V was trimmed by 5 bases and J by 9 bases, leaving 16 bases between them. The CDR3 is 13 residues long. Here the CDR3 reads CASSPGLIETQYF. CDR3 sequence (DNA): TGCGCCAGCAGTCCTGGACTGATAGAGACGCAGTATTTT.

The V gene is TRBV2, the J gene TRBJ1-2; TRBD1 agrees at 7 bases. The junction had 4 bases not matched to a gene; V was cut back by 6 bases and J by 0 bases. Per germline, CDR1 SNHLY and CDR2 FYNNEI. CDR3 length equals 14 residues. The CDR3 DNA reads as TGTGCCAGCAGGCAAGGACAGGCTAACTATGGCTACACCTTC. As protein: CASRQGQANYGYTF.

V is TRBV2 and J is TRBJ2-2; 7 bases align to TRBD1. Germline values: CDR1 SNHLY, CDR2 FYNNEI. CDR3 length: 12 residues. With 7 bases clipped from V and 7 bases from J, the junction kept 3 bases outside the gene matches. CDR3 protein: CASTTGVGELFF. For the CDR3, the DNA is TGTGCCAGCACTACAGGGGTCGGGGAGCTGTTTTTT. The full variable domain, rest sourced from reference TRBV2 and TRBJ2-2, is EPEVTQTPSHQVTQMGQEVILRCVPISNHLYFYWYRQILGQKVEFLVSFYNNEISEKSEIFDDQFSVERPDGSNFTLKIRSTKLEDSAMYFCASTTGVGELFFGEGSRLTVL.

The chain carries TRBV4-1 and TRBJ1-5, with 8 bases identical to TRBD1. Unmatched junction bases numbered 16, after V lost 4 bases and J lost 2 bases. Germline-derived CDR1 and CDR2 are MGHRA and YSYEKL. CDR3 size: 19 residues. CDR3 protein: CASSRKELRGPIGNQPQHF. As DNA, the CDR3 is TGCGCCAGCAGCCGAAAAGAGCTCAGGGGGCCTATAGGCAATCAGCCCCAGCATTTT.

This rearrangement joins TRBV6-2 or TRBV6-3 to TRBJ2-7; weak D call: TRBD1 (6 bases). Germline assignment: CDR1 MNHEY and CDR2 SVGEGT. Trimming stripped 5 bases from V and 1 base from J, with 9 bases between. CDR3 length equals 13 residues. CDR3 protein: CASSDRRSYEQYF. In DNA form, the CDR3 reads TGTGCCAGCAGTGACAGGCGGTCCTACGAGCAGTACTTC.

The genes are TRBV5-1 and TRBJ1-2, with no clear D. V was clipped by 4 bases and J by 8 bases, with 18 bases between them. The CDR3 is made up of 14 amino acids. The germline V gene has CDR1 SGHRS and CDR2 YFSETQ. This CDR3 is CASSEERALRGYTF. As DNA, the CDR3 is TGCGCCAGCAGCGAAGAGCGGGCGCTACGGGGCTACACCTTC.

This chain connects TRBV2 to TRBJ2-1; tentative D call: TRBD2 (6 bases). V was pared by 9 bases and J by 8 bases, with 8 bases between. The V gene's germline CDR1 is SNHLY and CDR2 FYNNEI. The CDR3 loop spans 10 amino acids. The CDR3 DNA follows: TGTGCCAGTGGGGAGGATGAGCAGTTCTTC. Translation: CASGEDEQFF.

This clone was recorded once. The V call is TRBV6-2 or TRBV6-3, the J call TRBJ2-7; 8 positions agree with TRBD1. Losses at the gene ends were 0 bases for V and 4 bases for J; bases not matched to a gene: 14. Per germline, CDR1 MNHEY and CDR2 SVGEGT. The CDR3 sequence is 18 residues long. The CDR3 nucleotides read TGTGCCAGCAGTTACTCGATCGCGAGGGGACAGGAAATTTACGAGCAGTACTTC. It translates to CASSYSIARGQEIYEQYF.

The chain carries TRBV30 and TRBJ2-7, with D perhaps matching TRBD2 (7 bases). V lost 4 bases and J lost 6, with 13 bases in between. The CDR3 loop spans 12 amino acids. The germline V gene has CDR1 GTSNPN and CDR2 SVGIG (reference sequence). This CDR3 is CAWTGGLGEQYF. CDR3 bases: TGTGCCTGGACGGGGGGCTTAGGCGAGCAGTACTTC.

The chain is built from TRBV15 and TRBJ1-1; no firm D call. The germline gives CDR1 LNHNV, CDR2 YYDKDF (reference sequence). Trimming stripped 1 base from V and 1 base from J, with 7 bases between. The CDR3 is made up of 14 amino acids. As DNA, the CDR3 is TGTGCCACCAGCAGAGCGAGGTCGAACACTGAAGCTTTCTTT. Translating it yields CATSRARSNTEAFF. The variable domain in full, with the rest retrieved from reference TRBV15 and TRBJ1-1, is DAMVIQNPRYQVTQFGKPVTLSCSQTLNHNVMYWYQQKSSQAPKLLFHYYDKDFNNEADTPDNFQSRRPNTSFCFLDIRSPGLGDTAMYLCATSRARSNTEAFFGQGTRLTVV.

The V and J genes are TRBV7-9 and TRBJ2-7, with a possible D match to TRBD2 (5 bases). This CDR3 is built from 14 residues. Trimming removed 3 bases from V and 5 bases from J, with 14 bases in between. Germline V gene sequence: CDR1 SEHNR, CDR2 FQNEAQ (reference sequence). The CDR3 sequence is CASSFGSTRDEQYF. The CDR3 nucleotides read TGTGCCAGCAGCTTTGGATCAACTAGGGACGAGCAGTACTTC.

The gene calls are TRBV19 and TRBJ1-3, with D uncertain. Looked up from germline, CDR1 is LNHDA and CDR2 is SQIVND (reference sequence). The CDR3 contains 12 residues. V shed 4 bases and J shed 3 bases, with 4 bases lying between them. The CDR3 reads CASSTIGNTIYF. The DNA of the CDR3 is TGTGCCAGTAGTACCATTGGAAACACCATATATTTT.